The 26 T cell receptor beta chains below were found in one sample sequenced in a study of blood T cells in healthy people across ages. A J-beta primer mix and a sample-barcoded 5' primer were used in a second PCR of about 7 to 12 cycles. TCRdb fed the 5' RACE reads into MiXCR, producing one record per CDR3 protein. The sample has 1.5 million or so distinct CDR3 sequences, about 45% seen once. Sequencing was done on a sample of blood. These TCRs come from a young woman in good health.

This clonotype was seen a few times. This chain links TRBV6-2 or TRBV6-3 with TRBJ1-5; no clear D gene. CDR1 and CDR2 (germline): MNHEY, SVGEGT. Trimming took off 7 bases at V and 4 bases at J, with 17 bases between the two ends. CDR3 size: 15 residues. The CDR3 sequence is CASNPVDGLNQPQHF. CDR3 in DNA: TGTGCCAGCAACCCGGTGGACGGGCTAAATCAGCCCCAGCATTTT.

The CDR3 sequence: CASSLGLAGPQGDTQYF. In nucleotides, the CDR3 is TGCGCCAGCAGCCTCGGACTAGCGGGGCCACAAGGAGATACGCAGTATTTT. The chain combines TRBV5-1 with TRBJ2-3; 12 bases align to TRBD2. This CDR3 contains 17 residues. V was clipped by 4 bases and J by 5 bases; unmatched bases: 11. Germline loops: CDR1 SGHRS, CDR2 YFSETQ. The full variable domain, in which reference TRBV5-1 and TRBJ2-3 provide the parts outside the CDR3, is KAGVTQTPRYLIKTRGQQVTLSCSPISGHRSVSWYQQTPGQGLQFLFEYFSETQRNKGNFPGRFSGRQFSNSRSEMNVSTLELGDSALYLCASSLGLAGPQGDTQYFGPGTRLTVL.

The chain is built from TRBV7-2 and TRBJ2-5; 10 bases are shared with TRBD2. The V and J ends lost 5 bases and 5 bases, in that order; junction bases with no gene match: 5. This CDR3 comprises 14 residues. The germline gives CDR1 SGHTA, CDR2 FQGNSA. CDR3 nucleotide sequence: TGTGCCAGCAGCCAGGGACTAGCGTTTGAGACCCAGTACTTC. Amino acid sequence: CASSQGLAFETQYF.

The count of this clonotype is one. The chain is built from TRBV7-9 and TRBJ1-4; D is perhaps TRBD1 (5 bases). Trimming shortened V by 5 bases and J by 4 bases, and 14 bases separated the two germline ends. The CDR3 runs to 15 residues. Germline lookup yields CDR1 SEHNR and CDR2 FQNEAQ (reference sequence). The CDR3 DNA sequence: TGTGCCAGCAGCGCCCGACAGCACGGTAATGAAAAACTGTTTTTT. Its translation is CASSARQHGNEKLFF. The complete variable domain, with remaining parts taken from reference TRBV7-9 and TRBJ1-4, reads DTGVSQNPRHKITKRGQNVTFRCDPISEHNRLYWYRQTLGQGPEFLTYFQNEAQLEKSRLLSDRFSAERPKGSFSTLEIQRTEQGDSAMYLCASSARQHGNEKLFFGSGTQLSVL.

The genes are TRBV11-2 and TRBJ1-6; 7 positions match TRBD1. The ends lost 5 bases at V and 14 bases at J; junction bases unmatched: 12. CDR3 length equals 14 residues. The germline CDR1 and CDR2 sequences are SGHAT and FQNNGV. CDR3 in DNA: TGTGCCAGCAGCCACGCCCGACAGGGCATAACCCTCCACTTT. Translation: CASSHARQGITLHF. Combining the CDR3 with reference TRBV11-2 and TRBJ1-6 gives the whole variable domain EAGVAQSPRYKIIEKRQSVAFWCNPISGHATLYWYQQILGQGPKLLIQFQNNGVVDDSQLPKDRFSAERLKGVDSTLKIQPAKLEDSAVYLCASSHARQGITLHFGNGTRLTVT.

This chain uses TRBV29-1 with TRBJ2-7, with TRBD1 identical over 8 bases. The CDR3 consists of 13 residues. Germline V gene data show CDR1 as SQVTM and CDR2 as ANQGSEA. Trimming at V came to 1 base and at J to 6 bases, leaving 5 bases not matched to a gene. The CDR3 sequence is CSVEGTGPIEQYF. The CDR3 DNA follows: TGCAGCGTTGAAGGGACAGGGCCTATCGAGCAGTACTTC.

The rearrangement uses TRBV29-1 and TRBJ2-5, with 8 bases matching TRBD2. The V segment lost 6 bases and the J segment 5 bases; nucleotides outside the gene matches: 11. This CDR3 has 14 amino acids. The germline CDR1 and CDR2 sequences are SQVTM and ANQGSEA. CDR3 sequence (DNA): TGCAGCGTACTAGCGGTCCTAAGGAGGGAGACCCAGTACTTC. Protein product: CSVLAVLRRETQYF.

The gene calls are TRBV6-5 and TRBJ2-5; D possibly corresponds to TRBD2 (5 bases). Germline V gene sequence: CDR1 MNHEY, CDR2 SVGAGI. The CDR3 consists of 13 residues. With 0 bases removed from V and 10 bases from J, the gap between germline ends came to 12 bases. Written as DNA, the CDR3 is TGTGCCAGCAGTTACTCGACGTTGGGGAGCCAGTACTTC. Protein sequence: CASSYSTLGSQYF.

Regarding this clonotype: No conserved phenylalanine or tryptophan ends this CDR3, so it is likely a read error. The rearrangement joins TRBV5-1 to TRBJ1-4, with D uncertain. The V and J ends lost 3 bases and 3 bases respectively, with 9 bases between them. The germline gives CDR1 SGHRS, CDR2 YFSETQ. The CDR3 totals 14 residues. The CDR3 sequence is CASSYRAPNEKLFL. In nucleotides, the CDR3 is TGCGCCAGCAGCTACCGGGCCCCTAATGAAAAACTGTTTTTG.

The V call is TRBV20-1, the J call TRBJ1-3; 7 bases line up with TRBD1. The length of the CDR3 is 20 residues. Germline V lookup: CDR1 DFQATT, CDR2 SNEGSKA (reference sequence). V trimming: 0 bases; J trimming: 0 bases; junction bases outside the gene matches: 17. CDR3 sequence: CSAREGVGAGGSHSGNTIYF. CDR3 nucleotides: TGCAGTGCTAGAGAGGGGGTAGGGGCAGGGGGATCTCACTCTGGAAACACCATATATTTT.

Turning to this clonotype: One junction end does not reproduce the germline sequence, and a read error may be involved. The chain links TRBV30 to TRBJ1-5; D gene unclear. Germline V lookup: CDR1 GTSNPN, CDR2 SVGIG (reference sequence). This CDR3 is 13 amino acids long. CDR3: CAWSVDGKQPQHF. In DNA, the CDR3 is TGTGCCTGGAGTGTAGACGGCAAGCAGCCCCAGCATTTT.

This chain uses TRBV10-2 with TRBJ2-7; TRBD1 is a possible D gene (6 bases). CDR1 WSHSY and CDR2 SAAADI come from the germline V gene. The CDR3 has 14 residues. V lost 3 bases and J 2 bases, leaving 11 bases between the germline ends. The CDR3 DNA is TGCGCCAGCAGTGATGGGGGCAGTGCCTACGAGCAGTACTTC. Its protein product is CASSDGGSAYEQYF.

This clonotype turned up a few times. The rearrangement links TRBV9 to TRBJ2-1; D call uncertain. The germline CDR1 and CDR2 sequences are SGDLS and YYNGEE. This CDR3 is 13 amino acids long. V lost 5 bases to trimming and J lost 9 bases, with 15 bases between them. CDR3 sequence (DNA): TGTGCCAGCAGTCTGTATCCCGCCGCTGAGCAGTTCTTC. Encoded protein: CASSLYPAAEQFF.

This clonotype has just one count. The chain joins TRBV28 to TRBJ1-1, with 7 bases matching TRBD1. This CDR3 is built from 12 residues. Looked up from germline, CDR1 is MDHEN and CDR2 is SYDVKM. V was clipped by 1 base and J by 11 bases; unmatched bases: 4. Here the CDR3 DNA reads TGTGCCAGCAGTTTATTTGGACAGGAGGCTTTCTTT. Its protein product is CASSLFGQEAFF.

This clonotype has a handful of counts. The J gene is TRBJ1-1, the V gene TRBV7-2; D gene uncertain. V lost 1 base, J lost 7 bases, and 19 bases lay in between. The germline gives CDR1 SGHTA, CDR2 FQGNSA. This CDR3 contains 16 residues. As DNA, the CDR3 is TGTGCCAGCAGCTTAGTAGCCCGAATGTCGGCGGGTGAAGCTTTCTTT. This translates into CASSLVARMSAGEAFF. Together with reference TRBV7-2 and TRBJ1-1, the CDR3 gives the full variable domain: GAGVSQSPSNKVTEKGKDVELRCDPISGHTALYWYRQSLGQGLEFLIYFQGNSAPDKSGLPSDRFSAERTGGSVSTLTIQRTQQEDSAVYLCASSLVARMSAGEAFFGQGTRLTVV.

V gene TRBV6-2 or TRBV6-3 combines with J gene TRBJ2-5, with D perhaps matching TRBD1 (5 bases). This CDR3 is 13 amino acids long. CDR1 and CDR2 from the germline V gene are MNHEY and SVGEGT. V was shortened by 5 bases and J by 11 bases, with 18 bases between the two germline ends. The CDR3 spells CASSPRQYNEQYF. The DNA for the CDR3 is TGTGCCAGCAGTCCCCGACAGTACAATGAGCAGTACTTC.

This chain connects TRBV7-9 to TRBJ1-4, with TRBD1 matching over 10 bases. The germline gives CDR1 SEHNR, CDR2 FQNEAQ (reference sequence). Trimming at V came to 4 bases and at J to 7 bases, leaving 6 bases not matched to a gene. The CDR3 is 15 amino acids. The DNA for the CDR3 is TGTGCCAGCAGCTCCCCCGGGACAGGGGTTGAAAAACTGTTTTTT. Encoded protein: CASSSPGTGVEKLFF.

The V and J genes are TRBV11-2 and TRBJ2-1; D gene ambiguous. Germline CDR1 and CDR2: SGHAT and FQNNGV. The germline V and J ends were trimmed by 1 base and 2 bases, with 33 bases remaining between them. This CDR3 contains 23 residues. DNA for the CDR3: TGTGCCAGCAGCTTAGGTTCGTTTAGGCGGCAGAATCCCACCTCACCCACCTACAATGAGCAGTTCTTC. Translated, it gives CASSLGSFRRQNPTSPTYNEQFF.

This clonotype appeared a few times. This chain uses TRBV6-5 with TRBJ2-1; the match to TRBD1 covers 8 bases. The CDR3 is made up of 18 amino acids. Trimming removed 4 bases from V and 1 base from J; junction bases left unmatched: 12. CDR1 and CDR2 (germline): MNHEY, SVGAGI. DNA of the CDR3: TGTGCCAGCAGTTTTCCCCCCTTGAGACAGGGGTCCTACAATGAGCAGTTCTTC. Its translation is CASSFPPLRQGSYNEQFF.

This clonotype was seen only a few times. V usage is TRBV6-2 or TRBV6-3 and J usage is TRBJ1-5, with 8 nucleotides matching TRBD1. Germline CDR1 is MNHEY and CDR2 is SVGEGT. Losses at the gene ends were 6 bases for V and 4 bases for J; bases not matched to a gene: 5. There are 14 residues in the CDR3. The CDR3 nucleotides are TGTGCCAGCAGGGAGACAGGGGTGAATCAGCCCCAGCATTTT. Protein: CASRETGVNQPQHF.

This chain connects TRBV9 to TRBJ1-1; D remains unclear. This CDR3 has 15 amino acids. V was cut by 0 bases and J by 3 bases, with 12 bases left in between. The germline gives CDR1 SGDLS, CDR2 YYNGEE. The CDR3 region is CASSVASYSDTEAFF. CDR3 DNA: TGTGCCAGCAGCGTAGCAAGCTACAGTGACACTGAAGCTTTCTTT.

The CDR3 here is CASNLSGNEQFF. CDR3 DNA sequence: TGTGCCAGCAACCTGAGCGGTAATGAGCAGTTCTTC. The chain uses TRBV27 and TRBJ2-1, with a weak D call TRBD2 (5 bases). Trimming cost V 7 bases and J 7 bases, with 11 bases left between them. This CDR3 contains 12 residues. Germline loops: CDR1 MNHEY, CDR2 SMNVEV (reference sequence).

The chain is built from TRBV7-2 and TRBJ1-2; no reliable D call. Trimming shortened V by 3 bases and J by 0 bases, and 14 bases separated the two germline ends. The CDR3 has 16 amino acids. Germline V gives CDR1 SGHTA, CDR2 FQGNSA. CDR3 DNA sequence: TGTGCCAGCAGCTTCACGGGCAGCCGACCTAACTATGGCTACACCTTC. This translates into CASSFTGSRPNYGYTF.

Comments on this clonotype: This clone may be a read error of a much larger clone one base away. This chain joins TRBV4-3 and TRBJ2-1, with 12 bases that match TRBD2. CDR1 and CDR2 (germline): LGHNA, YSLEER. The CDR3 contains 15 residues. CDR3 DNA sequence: TGCGCCAGCAGTCGGACTAGCGGGACTAACAATGAGCAGCTCTTC. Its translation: CASSRTSGTNNEQLF.

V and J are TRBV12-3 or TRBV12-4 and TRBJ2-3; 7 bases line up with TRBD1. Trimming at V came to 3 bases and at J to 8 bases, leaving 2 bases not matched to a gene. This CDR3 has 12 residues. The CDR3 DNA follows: TGTGCCAGCAGTTTGGACAGGACTACGCAGTATTTT. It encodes CASSLDRTTQYF.

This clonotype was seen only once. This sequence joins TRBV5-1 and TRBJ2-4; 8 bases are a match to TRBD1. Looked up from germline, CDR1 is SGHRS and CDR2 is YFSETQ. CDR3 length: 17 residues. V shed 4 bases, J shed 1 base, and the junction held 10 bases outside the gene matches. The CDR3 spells CASSIGTGQLAKNIQYF. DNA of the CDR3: TGCGCCAGCAGCATCGGGACAGGACAGTTGGCCAAAAACATTCAGTACTTC.